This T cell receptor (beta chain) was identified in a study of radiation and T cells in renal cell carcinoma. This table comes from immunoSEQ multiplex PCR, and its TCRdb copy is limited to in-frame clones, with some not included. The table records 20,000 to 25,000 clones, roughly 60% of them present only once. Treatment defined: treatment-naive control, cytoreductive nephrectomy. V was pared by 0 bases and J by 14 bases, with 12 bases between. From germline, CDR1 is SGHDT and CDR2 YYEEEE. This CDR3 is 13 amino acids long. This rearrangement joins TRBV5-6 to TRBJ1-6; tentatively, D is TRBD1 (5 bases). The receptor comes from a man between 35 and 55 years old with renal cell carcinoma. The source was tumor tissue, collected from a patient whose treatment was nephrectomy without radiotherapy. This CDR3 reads CASSLEWDATLHF. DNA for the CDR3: TGTGCCAGCAGCTTGGAGTGGGACGCCACCCTCCACTTT. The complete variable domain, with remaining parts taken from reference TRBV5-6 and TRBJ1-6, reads DAGVTQSPTHLIKTRGQQVTLRCSPKSGHDTVSWYQQALGQGPQFIFQYYEEEERQRGNFPDRFSGHQFPNYSSELNVNALLLGDSALYLCASSLEWDATLHFGNGTRLTVT.